Given below is one T cell receptor beta chain in context. Data came from immunoSEQ multiplex PCR; TCRdb stores just in-frame clones and leaves some out. The data contain about 150,000 clones, roughly 80% of them seen just once; the ten biggest clones take up over 25%. The length of the CDR3 is 14 residues. The J segment lost 3 bases and the V segment lost 5 bases, leaving 3 bases of the junction unmatched. Germline values: CDR1 KGHDR, CDR2 SFDVKD. The data derive from a study of blood T cell repertoires in COVID-19. As for the study in general: In each case, the material was cDNA or gDNA derived from T cells, B-cell-depleted T cells, or PBMCs.

The chain is built from TRBV24-1 and TRBJ2-3, with 8 bases that match TRBD2. Sequencing used peripheral blood. The receptor comes from a woman aged 55 to 70 with acute or convalescent COVID-19. CDR3 residues: CATSGSGVTDTQYF. The CDR3 DNA reads as TGTGCCACCAGTGGTAGCGGGGTTACAGATACGCAGTATTTT.